Below, 20 T cell receptor beta chains from the same sample are listed, as sequenced in a study of blood T cell repertoires in COVID-19. Profiling relied on immunoSEQ multiplex PCR, and the TCRdb table lists in-frame clones only, not all of them. Of about 60,000 clones detected, about 76% appear once; the ten largest clones hold approximately 24%. Material: peripheral blood. Source of these receptors: a man over 45 with active or convalescent COVID-19.

The chain joins TRBV29-1 to TRBJ2-7; 9 bases fit TRBD2. The J segment lost 4 bases and the V segment lost 6 bases, leaving 10 bases of the junction unmatched. The CDR3 spans 14 residues. Germline CDR1 reads SQVTM; CDR2 reads ANQGSEA. The CDR3 bases are TGCAGCGTCGGCGGGGGGGGTGCCTTATACGAGCAGTACTTC. Its translation is CSVGGGGALYEQYF.

This clone was seen once. The chain joins TRBV7-8 to TRBJ2-2, with unresolved D. CDR1 and CDR2 (germline): SGHVS, FQNEAQ. With 1 base removed from V and 3 bases from J, the gap between germline ends came to 3 bases. The CDR3 runs 13 residues. The CDR3 DNA sequence: TGTGCCAGCAGCTTAGACTACACCGGGGAGCTGTTTTTT. It specifies CASSLDYTGELFF.

This clone has more than one count but fewer than ten. V gene TRBV3-1 (or the pseudogene TRBV3-2) combines with J gene TRBJ2-4; TRBD2 aligns across 15 bases. J gave up 3 bases and V 4 bases, and 10 bases lay outside the gene matches. Germline CDR1 is LGHDT and CDR2 is YNNKEL (reference sequence). The CDR3 sequence is 19 residues long. Here the CDR3 DNA reads TGTGCCAGCAGCCCCTATTGGACTAGCGGGAGGGCCGGCAAAAACATTCAGTACTTC. Translating it yields CASSPYWTSGRAGKNIQYF.

The gene calls are TRBV29-1 and TRBJ1-1; D might be TRBD1 (5 bases). V was pared by 5 bases and J by 2 bases, with 12 bases between. The CDR3 has 13 residues. Germline V gene sequence: CDR1 SQVTM, CDR2 ANQGSEA. The CDR3 DNA sequence: TGCAGCGTTCCCAGGGAGGGTAACACTGAAGCTTTCTTT. Its translation is CSVPREGNTEAFF.

The V call is TRBV5-1, the J call TRBJ2-5, with D possibly matching TRBD2 (5 bases). This CDR3 has 15 residues. The germline CDR1 and CDR2 sequences are SGHRS and YFSETQ. Deletions cut 6 bases from V and 4 bases from J, with 19 bases between. This CDR3 reads CASMAEGRDLETQYF. The CDR3 coding sequence is TGCGCCAGCATGGCAGAGGGTAGGGATTTAGAGACCCAGTACTTC.

This chain connects TRBV5-1 to TRBJ1-1; D perhaps matches TRBD1 (5 bases). CDR1 and CDR2 (germline): SGHRS, YFSETQ. V lost 2 bases and J lost 2, with 10 bases in between. CDR3 length: 14 residues. CDR3 region: CASSFTGVNTEAFF. The CDR3 DNA reads as TGCGCCAGCAGCTTTACGGGGGTAAACACTGAAGCTTTCTTT.

This clone was detected only once. The V call is TRBV20-1, the J call TRBJ2-5; 10 positions match TRBD2. Germline V gives CDR1 DFQATT, CDR2 SNEGSKA (reference sequence). The ends lost 3 bases at V and 5 bases at J; junction bases unmatched: 12. The CDR3 is 16 residues long. The DNA for the CDR3 is TGCAGTGCTAGTGATCCAGCGGGAGGGTTTGTGGAGACCCAGTACTTC. This encodes CSASDPAGGFVETQYF.

This rearrangement joins TRBV7-6 to TRBJ2-5; 8 bases fit TRBD2. CDR3 length equals 16 residues. The J segment lost 5 bases and the V segment lost 5 bases, leaving 13 bases of the junction unmatched. Germline V gene sequence: CDR1 SGHVS, CDR2 FNYEAQ. This chain's CDR3 is CASSSTGTSEDETQYF. Written as DNA, the CDR3 is TGTGCCAGCAGCAGTACCGGGACTAGTGAGGACGAGACCCAGTACTTC.

This clone appeared once. CDR3 in DNA: TGCGCCAGCAGCTTGGGGGGAGCGGGAGTGGTTGAGCAGTTCTTC. As protein: CASSLGGAGVVEQFF. The chain uses TRBV5-1 and TRBJ2-1, with TRBD2 matching 8 bases. This CDR3 has 15 residues. Per germline, CDR1 SGHRS and CDR2 YFSETQ. V dropped 0 bases and J dropped 9; count of bases not matched to a gene: 8.

The chain uses TRBV5-1 and TRBJ2-7; a possible D gene is TRBD2 (5 bases). Germline V lookup: CDR1 SGHRS, CDR2 YFSETQ. V was pared by 4 bases and J by 7 bases, with 12 bases between. The CDR3 is 12 residues long. CDR3 nucleotides: TGCGCCAGCAGCAAACTAGAGGAGGAGCAGTACTTC. Amino acid sequence: CASSKLEEEQYF.

CDR3 nucleotides: TGTGCCAGCAGCTTGGCCCCGGGGGGGGCTACTGAAGCTTTCTTT. As protein: CASSLAPGGATEAFF. The chain is built from TRBV5-6 and TRBJ1-1, with D possibly being TRBD1 (6 bases). Trimming removed 0 bases at V and 5 bases at J, with 14 bases between. Germline V gene data show CDR1 as SGHDT and CDR2 as YYEEEE. The CDR3 loop spans 15 amino acids.

This chain links TRBV4-2 with TRBJ1-2; perhaps TRBD1 as D (6 bases). CDR1 and CDR2 (germline): LGHNA, YNFKEQ. The CDR3 totals 15 residues. V lost 3 bases, J lost 2 bases, and 13 bases lay in between. CDR3 residues: CASSQGDIANYGYTF. The DNA of the CDR3 is TGTGCCAGCAGCCAGGGGGACATCGCAAACTATGGCTACACCTTC.

This clone was picked up a small number of times. The chain carries TRBV25-1 and TRBJ1-4; 7 positions agree with TRBD1. The length of the CDR3 is 14 residues. Germline loops: CDR1 MGHDK, CDR2 SYGVNS. J was trimmed by 5 bases and V by 5 bases; bases with no gene match: 5. This CDR3 is CASSPGQRNEKLFF. The DNA of the CDR3 is TGTGCCAGCAGTCCGGGACAGAGAAATGAAAAACTGTTTTTT.

V gene TRBV6-4 combines with J gene TRBJ2-2; D is unclear. This CDR3 comprises 14 residues. Germline V gene sequence: CDR1 MRHNA, CDR2 SNTAGT. V lost 3 bases to trimming and J lost 5 bases, with 10 bases between them. The CDR3 region has the DNA TGTGCCAGCAGTGAGGTCTACGTGACCGGGGAGCTGTTTTTT. Translating it yields CASSEVYVTGELFF.

The chain employs TRBV7-7 and TRBJ2-3, with D possibly TRBD2 on 6 matching bases. Deletions cut 1 base from V and 6 bases from J, with 11 bases between. The CDR3 extends over 14 amino acids. From germline, CDR1 is SSHAT and CDR2 FNYEAQ (reference sequence). CDR3 DNA: TGTGCCAGCAGCTTAGGTTCTGGAGGGGATACGCAGTATTTT. This sequence encodes CASSLGSGGDTQYF.

The chain is built from TRBV9 and TRBJ2-5, with D possibly matching TRBD2 (6 bases). Germline loops: CDR1 SGDLS, CDR2 YYNGEE. CDR3 length: 14 residues. Trimming removed 1 base from V and 7 bases from J, with 14 bases in between. The CDR3 sequence is CASSVMVAEGTQYF. The CDR3 nucleotides read TGTGCCAGCAGCGTAATGGTAGCGGAAGGGACCCAGTACTTC.

V is TRBV30 and J is TRBJ1-2, with D unresolved. V lost 0 bases to trimming and J lost 8 bases, with 13 bases between them. The CDR3 loop spans 13 amino acids. The V gene's germline CDR1 is GTSNPN and CDR2 SVGIG (reference sequence). As DNA, the CDR3 is TGTGCCTGGAGTGTAGGAGGGTATTACGGCTACACCTTC. Amino acid sequence: CAWSVGGYYGYTF.

In this sample, this clone turned up a few times. The chain has TRBV19 and TRBJ1-5; TRBD1 agrees at 8 bases. The V segment lost 6 bases and the J segment 4 bases; nucleotides outside the gene matches: 8. This CDR3 comprises 15 residues. Germline CDR1 is LNHDA and CDR2 is SQIVND (reference sequence). The CDR3: CASRGQGVSNQPQHF. CDR3 nucleotides: TGTGCCAGTAGAGGACAGGGAGTCTCTAATCAGCCCCAGCATTTT. Full variable domain (remainder filled in from reference TRBV19 and TRBJ1-5): DGGITQSPKYLFRKEGQNVTLSCEQNLNHDAMYWYRQDPGQGLRLIYYSQIVNDFQKGDIAEGYSVSREKKESFPLTVTSAQKNPTAFYLCASRGQGVSNQPQHFGDGTRLSIL.

The J gene is TRBJ1-2, the V gene TRBV5-1; 7 bases are shared with TRBD1. V shed 0 bases and J 8 bases; nucleotides not matched to a gene: 7. Germline V gene lookup returns CDR1 SGHRS and CDR2 YFSETQ. The CDR3 loop spans 14 amino acids. CDR3 loop: CASSLADRELGYTF. In DNA form, the CDR3 reads TGCGCCAGCAGCTTGGCCGACAGGGAGTTAGGCTACACCTTC.

This clone came up a few times. The chain uses TRBV13 and TRBJ1-1; D unresolved. This CDR3 comprises 12 residues. The V end lost 0 bases, the J end lost 5 bases, and 4 bases lay between the germline ends. The germline CDR1 and CDR2 sequences are PRHDT and FYEKMQ (reference sequence). DNA of the CDR3: TGTGCCAGCAGCTTAGGGCAGACTGAAGCTTTCTTT. As protein: CASSLGQTEAFF. The full variable domain, completed using reference TRBV13 and TRBJ1-1, is AAGVIQSPRHLIKEKRETATLKCYPIPRHDTVYWYQQGPGQDPQFLISFYEKMQSDKGSIPDRFSAQQFSDYHSELNMSSLELGDSALYFCASSLGQTEAFFGQGTRLTVV.